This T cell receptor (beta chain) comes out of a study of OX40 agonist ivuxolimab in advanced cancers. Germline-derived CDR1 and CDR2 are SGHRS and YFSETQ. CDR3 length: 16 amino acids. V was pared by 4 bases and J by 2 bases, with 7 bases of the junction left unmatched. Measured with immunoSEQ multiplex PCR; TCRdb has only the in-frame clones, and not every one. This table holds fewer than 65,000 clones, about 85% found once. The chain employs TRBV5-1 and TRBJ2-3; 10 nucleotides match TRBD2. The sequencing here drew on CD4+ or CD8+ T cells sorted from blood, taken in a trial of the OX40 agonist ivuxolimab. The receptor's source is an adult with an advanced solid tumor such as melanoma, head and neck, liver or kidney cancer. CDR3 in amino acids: CASSEGLAATTDTQYF. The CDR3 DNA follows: TGCGCCAGCAGCGAAGGACTAGCGGCGACCACAGATACGCAGTATTTT.